This TCR beta chain emerged from a study of beta chain features in type 1 diabetes. Isolated RNA was reverse transcribed in full, so expressed TCRB transcripts were sequenced. Using immunoSEQ multiplex PCR, the repertoire was profiled, and TCRdb retains in-frame clones only, with some absent. The table includes 300,000 to 450,000 clones, around 12% detected once. The CDR3 contains 15 residues. Trimming cost V 0 bases and J 5 bases, with 12 bases left between them. From germline, CDR1 is SGDLS and CDR2 YYNGEE. This chain uses TRBV9 with TRBJ2-1; perhaps TRBD1 as D (6 bases). The receptor was derived from a man between 18 and 35 years old in good health. Specimen: naive CD4+ T cells from blood. For the CDR3, the DNA is TGTGCCAGCAGCGTAGAAGGGACAACTGACAATGAGCAGTTCTTC. This codes for CASSVEGTTDNEQFF.